The clone carrying this T cell receptor (beta chain) was seen many times. Its antigen remains unidentified. A second roughly 6 to 11 cycle PCR used barcoded and J-beta primers. TCRdb re-called the 5' RACE reads with MiXCR, one entry per CDR3 protein. The sample lists about 1.7 million distinct CDR3 sequences, approximately 30% seen once, with roughly 8.2% in the top ten. The data belong to a study of blood T cells in healthy people across ages. General observations from the study: The study found TCR beta diversity correlated strongly with naive T cell percentage. Comparison with aged donors showed that long-lived donors had more naive CD4+ cells and higher diversity.

Germline lookup yields CDR1 SGHTA and CDR2 FQGNSA. The V segment lost 2 bases and the J segment 10 bases; nucleotides outside the gene matches: 13. This CDR3 comprises 16 residues. The clonotype comes from a woman under 40 in good health. V usage is TRBV7-2 and J usage is TRBJ2-1, with TRBD2 identical over 8 bases. Sequencing was carried out using blood. Here the CDR3 DNA reads TGTGCCAGCAGCTTACAAGCGGGGGTGGTGACGGGGGAGCAGTTCTTC. As protein: CASSLQAGVVTGEQFF.